One TCR beta chain is described in this entry. Its antigen is currently unknown. This sample was taken from a study of cytomegalovirus exposure and HLA in healthy donors. Findings of the study overall: In vitro assays verified that three CMV-associated chains recognized CMV antigens specifically. Later analysis suggested links between common viral pathogens and several top significant clusters.

Both 60 Vbeta primers and 13 Jbeta primers went into the PCR. The assay was immunoSEQ multiplex PCR, and TCRdb's table has in-frame clones only and misses some. The specimen's table records about 130,000 clones. The V gene's germline CDR1 is SGHRS and CDR2 YFSETQ. This CDR3 has 16 residues. J gave up 3 bases and V 3 bases, and 5 bases lay outside the gene matches. Material: PBMCs. The source is a man aged 18 to 29 in good health and CMV-seronegative. V and J are TRBV5-1 and TRBJ2-5; TRBD2 matches at 13 bases. The CDR3 loop is CASSSPGTSGEETQYF. The CDR3 region has the DNA TGCGCCAGCAGCTCCCCCGGGACTAGCGGGGAAGAGACCCAGTACTTC.